This TCR beta chain was retrieved from a study of cytomegalovirus exposure and HLA in healthy donors. The CDR3 consists of 15 residues. Germline V gives CDR1 LGHNA, CDR2 YNFKEQ. The J segment lost 5 bases and the V segment lost 3 bases, leaving 6 bases of the junction unmatched. 60 Vbeta and 13 Jbeta primers were used in PCR. The protocol was immunoSEQ multiplex PCR, while the TCRdb copy is restricted to in-frame clones and leaves out a portion. This sample carries nearly 95,000 clones, roughly 79% of them seen once, and the ten largest clones take approximately 3.8%. The rearrangement uses TRBV4-2 and TRBJ2-5; 10 bases agree with TRBD2. This receptor was taken from a woman aged 40 to 50 in good health and CMV-seronegative. Sequencing was carried out using PBMCs. As DNA, the CDR3 is TGTGCCAGCAGCCAGCATCTAGCGGGGGAGGAGACCCAGTACTTC. This gives the protein CASSQHLAGEETQYF.